The rows below give T cell receptor beta chains drawn from one sample of a study of shared clonotypes between healthy human individuals. Sequencing used immunoSEQ multiplex PCR; TCRdb keeps in-frame clones, though not all of them. The sample lists a few million clones; approximately 92% were seen once. The material sequenced was naive CD8+ T cells from PBMCs. The receptors were sampled from a young man in good health. Some clones in this sample may be carry-over from other donors' samples. Both conserved end residues are part of each CDR3. The D gene is left open where the match is weak. Not every row has a clone size; where given, it reads once, few, many or a size class.

clone_size: -
j_call: TRBJ2-6
v_call: TRBV9
d_call: -
cdr3_nt: TGTGCCAGCAGCGTAGACCTCGAATCTGGGGCCAACGTCCTGACTTTC
cdr3_aa: CASSVDLESGANVLTF

clone_size: few
j_call: TRBJ1-5
v_call: TRBV6-1
d_call: -
cdr3_nt: TGTGCCAGCAGTGAAATGAGGGGTAGCAATCAGCCCCAGCATTTT
cdr3_aa: CASSEMRGSNQPQHF

clone_size: -
j_call: TRBJ1-3
v_call: TRBV11-2
d_call: TRBD1
cdr3_nt: TGTGCCAGCAGCCGGACAGGGCGAGGAAACACCATATATTTT
cdr3_aa: CASSRTGRGNTIYF

clone_size: -
j_call: TRBJ2-3
v_call: TRBV2
d_call: -
cdr3_nt: TGTGCCAGCAAAGCCCGGGCCACAGATACGCAGTATTTT
cdr3_aa: CASKARATDTQYF

clone_size: -
j_call: TRBJ2-7
v_call: TRBV6-5
d_call: -
cdr3_nt: TGTGCCAGCAGCCTCCGGGACACCTCCTACGAGCAGTACTTC
cdr3_aa: CASSLRDTSYEQYF

clone_size: -
j_call: TRBJ1-2
v_call: TRBV15
d_call: -
cdr3_nt: TGTGCCACCAGCAGAGCGGGGGCGCTTCAAGTCTATGGCTACACCTTC
cdr3_aa: CATSRAGALQVYGYTF

clone_size: -
j_call: TRBJ1-2
v_call: TRBV29-1
d_call: TRBD1
cdr3_nt: TGCAGCGTAGGTACAGGGGGCGATGGCTACACCTTC
cdr3_aa: CSVGTGGDGYTF

clone_size: -
j_call: TRBJ2-5
v_call: TRBV28
d_call: TRBD1
cdr3_nt: TGTGCCAGCAGTTTACGGCAGGGGGCCCCCGAAGAGACCCAGTACTTC
cdr3_aa: CASSLRQGAPEETQYF

clone_size: -
j_call: TRBJ2-7
v_call: TRBV11-1
d_call: -
cdr3_nt: TGTGCCAGCAGCTTAATCCCCGGGGACGAGCAGTACTTC
cdr3_aa: CASSLIPGDEQYF

clone_size: -
j_call: TRBJ1-2
v_call: TRBV9
d_call: TRBD1
cdr3_nt: TGTGCCAGCAGCGCAACCGGGACAGGGGTTTTTGGCTACACCTTC
cdr3_aa: CASSATGTGVFGYTF

clone_size: -
j_call: TRBJ1-1
v_call: TRBV28
d_call: -
cdr3_nt: TGTGCCAGCAGTTCTTATTACCGCGGGACGGGTTCGGTTGGGGCTTTCTTT
cdr3_aa: CASSSYYRGTGSVGAFF

clone_size: -
j_call: TRBJ1-1
v_call: TRBV28
d_call: TRBD1
cdr3_nt: TGTGCCAGCAGGTTACCAGGGGGCGAGGACACTGAAGCTTTCTTT
cdr3_aa: CASRLPGGEDTEAFF

clone_size: -
j_call: TRBJ2-1
v_call: TRBV7-9
d_call: TRBD2
cdr3_nt: TGTGCCAGCAGCTTCCCGGCTAGCGGCACTAATGAGCAGTTCTTC
cdr3_aa: CASSFPASGTNEQFF

clone_size: -
j_call: TRBJ1-5
v_call: TRBV28
d_call: -
cdr3_nt: TGTGCCAGCAGCCGGGGCCCTCGATCGGGCAATCAGCCCCAGCATTTT
cdr3_aa: CASSRGPRSGNQPQHF

clone_size: -
j_call: TRBJ1-2
v_call: TRBV29-1
d_call: TRBD1
cdr3_nt: TGCAGCGTTGAAGCCATGACAGGGGACAACTATGGCTACACCTTC
cdr3_aa: CSVEAMTGDNYGYTF

clone_size: -
j_call: TRBJ1-1
v_call: TRBV27
d_call: -
cdr3_nt: TGTGCCAGCAGTTCCGAGAGGGCCAACACTGAAGCTTTCTTT
cdr3_aa: CASSSERANTEAFF

clone_size: -
j_call: TRBJ1-3
v_call: TRBV7-2
d_call: -
cdr3_nt: TGTGCCAGCAGCTTAGGGGCAGGCGTTGGAAACACCATATATTTT
cdr3_aa: CASSLGAGVGNTIYF

clone_size: -
j_call: TRBJ2-3
v_call: TRBV7-9
d_call: -
cdr3_nt: TGTGCCAGCAGCTCCAGGCCAGGGGATTTTACAGATACGCAGTATTTT
cdr3_aa: CASSSRPGDFTDTQYF

clone_size: -
j_call: TRBJ1-1
v_call: TRBV29-1
d_call: -
cdr3_nt: TGCAGCGCCCCCGAAGCTTTCTTT
cdr3_aa: CSAPEAFF

clone_size: -
j_call: TRBJ2-3
v_call: TRBV27
d_call: TRBD2
cdr3_nt: TGTGCCAGCAGTTTATTGGGAACTAGCGGGAGGGCTATACAGGGAGATACGCAGTATTTT
cdr3_aa: CASSLLGTSGRAIQGDTQYF

clone_size: -
j_call: TRBJ2-1
v_call: TRBV6-6
d_call: TRBD2
cdr3_nt: TGTGCCAGCATCAACCCAGGACTAGCACATAATGAGCAGTTCTTC
cdr3_aa: CASINPGLAHNEQFF

clone_size: -
j_call: TRBJ2-7
v_call: TRBV11-2
d_call: -
cdr3_nt: TGTGCCAGCAGCTTGGGCCCAGTTTCCTACGAGCAGTACTTC
cdr3_aa: CASSLGPVSYEQYF

clone_size: -
j_call: TRBJ1-2
v_call: TRBV9
d_call: TRBD1
cdr3_nt: TGTGCCAGCAGCGGACGATACAGGGGTGGCTACACCTTC
cdr3_aa: CASSGRYRGGYTF

clone_size: -
j_call: TRBJ1-1
v_call: TRBV30
d_call: TRBD1
cdr3_nt: TGTGCCTGGAGTGTAAGTTCAGGGGGCTGGACTGAAGCTTTCTTT
cdr3_aa: CAWSVSSGGWTEAFF

clone_size: -
j_call: TRBJ2-3
v_call: TRBV9
d_call: -
cdr3_nt: TGTGCCAGCAGCGCCGTATCGAGGCCCAGAAGAACAGATACGCAGTATTTT
cdr3_aa: CASSAVSRPRRTDTQYF

clone_size: -
j_call: TRBJ2-1
v_call: TRBV10-2
d_call: -
cdr3_nt: TGCGCCAGCATGGTTGAGGACAATGAGCAGTTCTTC
cdr3_aa: CASMVEDNEQFF

clone_size: -
j_call: TRBJ2-2
v_call: TRBV27
d_call: -
cdr3_nt: TGTGCCAGCGGGTTCCGGGATTGGGGCCACGGGGAGCTGTTTTTT
cdr3_aa: CASGFRDWGHGELFF

clone_size: -
j_call: TRBJ2-1
v_call: TRBV4-1
d_call: TRBD2
cdr3_nt: TGCGCCAGCAGTCTCCCGGGACTAGCGGTCAATGAGCAGTTCTTC
cdr3_aa: CASSLPGLAVNEQFF

clone_size: -
j_call: TRBJ2-5
v_call: TRBV25-1
d_call: TRBD2
cdr3_nt: TGTGCCAGCAGTGAATGGGGGGGTGGTGAGACCCAGTACTTC
cdr3_aa: CASSEWGGGETQYF

clone_size: -
j_call: TRBJ2-7
v_call: TRBV5-4
d_call: -
cdr3_nt: TGTGCCAGCAGCCCGGAGGCCAGAGAGGAGTACTTC
cdr3_aa: CASSPEAREEYF

clone_size: -
j_call: TRBJ2-2
v_call: TRBV7-9
d_call: -
cdr3_nt: TGTGCCAGCAGCCGGAAGGTCGGGGAGCTGTTTTTT
cdr3_aa: CASSRKVGELFF

clone_size: -
j_call: TRBJ1-2
v_call: TRBV5-4
d_call: -
cdr3_nt: TGTGCCAGCAGCTTGGGTTCAGGGCCATTTGGCTACACCTTC
cdr3_aa: CASSLGSGPFGYTF

clone_size: once
j_call: TRBJ2-2
v_call: TRBV10-1
d_call: -
cdr3_nt: TGCGCCAGCACTGCTGGTTTGGGGGGTGGTAGTACCGGGGAGCTGTTTTTT
cdr3_aa: CASTAGLGGGSTGELFF